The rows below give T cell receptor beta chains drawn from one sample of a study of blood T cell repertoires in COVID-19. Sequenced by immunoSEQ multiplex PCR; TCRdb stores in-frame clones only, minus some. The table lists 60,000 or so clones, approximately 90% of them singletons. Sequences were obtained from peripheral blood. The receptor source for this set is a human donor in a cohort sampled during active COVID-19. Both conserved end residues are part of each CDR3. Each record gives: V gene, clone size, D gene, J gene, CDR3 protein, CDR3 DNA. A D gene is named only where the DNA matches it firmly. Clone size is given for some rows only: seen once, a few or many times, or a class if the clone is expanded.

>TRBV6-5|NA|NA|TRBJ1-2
CASSRSGGYGYTF
TGTGCCAGCAGCCGTTCTGGAGGCTATGGCTACACCTTC
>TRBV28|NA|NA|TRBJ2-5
CASSGTLGRETQYF
TGTGCCAGCAGTGGTACGCTGGGGAGAGAGACCCAGTACTTC
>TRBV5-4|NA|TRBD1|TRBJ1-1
CASSLGGQAEAFF
TGTGCCAGCAGCTTGGGGGGACAGGCTGAAGCTTTCTTT
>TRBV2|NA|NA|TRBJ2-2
CASSVRGQIPGELFF
TGTGCCAGCAGTGTGCGGGGACAGATTCCCGGGGAGCTGTTTTTT
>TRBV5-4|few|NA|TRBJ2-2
CASSLDMGRLAGELFF
TGTGCCAGCAGCTTGGACATGGGGCGCCTCGCCGGGGAGCTGTTTTTT
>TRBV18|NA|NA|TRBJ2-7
CASSPTGSPKGTYEQYF
TGTGCCAGCTCACCTACGGGTTCCCCTAAAGGAACGTACGAGCAGTACTTC
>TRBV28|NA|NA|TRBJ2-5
CVSGYQETQYF
TGTGTTAGCGGCTACCAAGAGACCCAGTACTTC
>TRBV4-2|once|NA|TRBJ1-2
CASSPDRENYGYTF
TGTGCCAGCAGCCCGGACAGAGAAAACTATGGCTACACCTTC
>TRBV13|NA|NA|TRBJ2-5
CASSLRLGLTQETQYF
TGTGCCAGCAGCTTACGTCTCGGACTGACACAAGAGACCCAGTACTTC
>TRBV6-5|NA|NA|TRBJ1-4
CASAFRVEGEKLFF
TGTGCCAGCGCCTTCAGGGTGGAGGGTGAAAAACTGTTTTTT
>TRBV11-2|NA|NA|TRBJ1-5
CASSSPRQGRQPQHF
TGTGCCAGCAGCTCCCCCCGGCAGGGTCGTCAGCCCCAGCATTTT
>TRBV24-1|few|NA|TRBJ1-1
CATSGPGHGMNTEAFF
TGTGCCACCAGTGGACCGGGACACGGGATGAACACTGAAGCTTTCTTT
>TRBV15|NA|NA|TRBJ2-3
CATSRGAGSGTDTQYF
TGTGCCACCAGCAGAGGTGCAGGTTCGGGCACAGATACGCAGTATTTT
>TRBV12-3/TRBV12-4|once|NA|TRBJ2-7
CASSGYGTYEQYF
TGTGCCAGCAGTGGCTACGGGACCTACGAGCAGTACTTC
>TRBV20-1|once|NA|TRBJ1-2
CSASNPINYGYTF
TGCAGTGCTAGTAATCCTATTAACTATGGCTACACCTTC
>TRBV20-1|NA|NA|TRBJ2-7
CSARSGHEQYF
TGCAGTGCTAGGTCGGGTCACGAGCAGTACTTC
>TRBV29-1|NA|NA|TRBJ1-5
CSVGEGAQPQHF
TGCAGCGTTGGGGAGGGCGCTCAGCCCCAGCATTTT
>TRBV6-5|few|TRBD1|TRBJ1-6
CASAGGINSPLHF
TGTGCCAGCGCAGGGGGCATAAATTCACCCCTCCACTTT
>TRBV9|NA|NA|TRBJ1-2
CASSVGLDSAYGYTF
TGTGCCAGCAGCGTAGGTCTGGATAGCGCCTATGGCTACACCTTC
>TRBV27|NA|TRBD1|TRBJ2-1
CASKTNPGQARYNEQFF
TGTGCCAGTAAAACAAACCCGGGACAGGCCCGTTACAATGAGCAGTTCTTC
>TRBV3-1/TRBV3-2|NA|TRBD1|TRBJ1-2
CASSQGDRAQNYGYTF
TGTGCCAGCAGCCAAGGGGACAGGGCTCAGAACTATGGCTACACCTTC
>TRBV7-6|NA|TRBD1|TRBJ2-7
CASSSLRAGTGSEQYF
TGTGCCAGCAGCTCACTAAGGGCCGGGACAGGGAGCGAGCAGTACTTC